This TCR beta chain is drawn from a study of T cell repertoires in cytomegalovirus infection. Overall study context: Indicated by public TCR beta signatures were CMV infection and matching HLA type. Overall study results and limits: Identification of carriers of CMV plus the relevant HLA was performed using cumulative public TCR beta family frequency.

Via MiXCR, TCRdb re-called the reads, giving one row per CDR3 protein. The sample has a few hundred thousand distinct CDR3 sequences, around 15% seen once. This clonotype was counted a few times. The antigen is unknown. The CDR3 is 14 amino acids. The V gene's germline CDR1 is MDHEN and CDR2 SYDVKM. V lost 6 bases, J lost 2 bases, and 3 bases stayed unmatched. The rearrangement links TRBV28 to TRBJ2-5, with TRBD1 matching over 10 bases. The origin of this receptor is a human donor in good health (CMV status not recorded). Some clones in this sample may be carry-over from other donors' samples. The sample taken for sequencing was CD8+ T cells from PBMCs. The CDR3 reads CASSPDRGQETQYF. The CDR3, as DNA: TGTGCCAGCAGCCCGGACAGGGGGCAAGAGACCCAGTACTTC. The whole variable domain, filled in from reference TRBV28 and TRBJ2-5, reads DVKVTQSSRYLVKRTGEKVFLECVQDMDHENMFWYRQDPGLGLRLIYFSYDVKMKEKGDIPEGYSVSREKKERFSLILESASTNQTSMYLCASSPDRGQETQYFGPGTRLLVL.